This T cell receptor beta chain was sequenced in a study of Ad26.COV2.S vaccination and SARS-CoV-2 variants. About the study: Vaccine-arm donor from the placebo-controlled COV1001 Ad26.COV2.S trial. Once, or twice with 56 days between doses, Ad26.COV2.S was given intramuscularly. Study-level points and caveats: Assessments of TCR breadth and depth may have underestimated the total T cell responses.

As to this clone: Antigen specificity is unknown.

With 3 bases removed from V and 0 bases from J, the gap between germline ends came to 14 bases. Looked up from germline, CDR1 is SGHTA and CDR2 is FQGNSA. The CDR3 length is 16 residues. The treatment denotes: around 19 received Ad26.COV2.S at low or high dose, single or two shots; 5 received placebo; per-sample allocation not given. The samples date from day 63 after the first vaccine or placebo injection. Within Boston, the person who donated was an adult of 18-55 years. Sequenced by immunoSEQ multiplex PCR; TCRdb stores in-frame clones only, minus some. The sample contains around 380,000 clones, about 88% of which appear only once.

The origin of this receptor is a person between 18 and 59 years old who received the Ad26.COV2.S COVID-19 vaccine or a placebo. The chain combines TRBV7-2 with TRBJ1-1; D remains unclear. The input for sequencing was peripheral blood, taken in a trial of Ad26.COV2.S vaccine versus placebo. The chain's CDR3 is CASSLVATGMNTEAFF. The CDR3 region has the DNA TGTGCCAGCAGCTTGGTAGCTACTGGGATGAACACTGAAGCTTTCTTT.